This T cell receptor (beta chain) was profiled in a study of response to subunit inactivated influenza vaccine. Germline loops: CDR1 MGHRA, CDR2 YSYEKL. Trimming pared 1 base from V and 4 bases from J, leaving 10 bases between. This CDR3 contains 14 residues. Using its own MiXCR run on the RT-PCR reads, TCRdb lists one record per CDR3 protein. This repertoire shows some 520,000 distinct CDR3 sequences, more than 15% found once; its top ten account for approximately 3%. Comment on this clonotype: No antigen is known for it.

The study's findings and limits: T cells newly recruited by each seasonal influenza vaccination are few, the authors suggested.

This sample comprised CD4+ T cells sorted from PBMCs, obtained around 25 months after vaccination. The rearrangement links TRBV4-1 to TRBJ1-1; D unclear. This clonotype originated in a man in his fifties or sixties who received an inactivated influenza vaccine. CDR3 protein: CASSQGEEGTEAFF. The CDR3 DNA sequence: TGCGCCAGCAGCCAAGGTGAGGAGGGCACTGAAGCTTTCTTT.